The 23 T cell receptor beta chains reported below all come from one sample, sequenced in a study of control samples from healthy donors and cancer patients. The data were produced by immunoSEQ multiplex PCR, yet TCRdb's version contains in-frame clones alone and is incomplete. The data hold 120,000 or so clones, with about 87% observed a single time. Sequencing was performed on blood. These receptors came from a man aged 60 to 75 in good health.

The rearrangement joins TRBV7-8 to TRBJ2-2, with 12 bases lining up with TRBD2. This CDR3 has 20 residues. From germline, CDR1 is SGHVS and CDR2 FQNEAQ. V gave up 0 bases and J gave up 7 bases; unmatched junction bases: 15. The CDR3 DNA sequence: TGTGCCAGCAGCTTAGCGCTGCTAGCGGGGGGGATTTTAACCGGCGGGGAGCTGTTTTTT. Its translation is CASSLALLAGGILTGGELFF.

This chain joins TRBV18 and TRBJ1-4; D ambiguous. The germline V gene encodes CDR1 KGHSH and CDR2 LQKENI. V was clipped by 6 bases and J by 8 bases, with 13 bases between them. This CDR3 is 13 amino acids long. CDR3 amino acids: CASSPSLGEKLFF. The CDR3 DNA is TGTGCCAGCTCCCCGTCTCTGGGGGAAAAACTGTTTTTT.

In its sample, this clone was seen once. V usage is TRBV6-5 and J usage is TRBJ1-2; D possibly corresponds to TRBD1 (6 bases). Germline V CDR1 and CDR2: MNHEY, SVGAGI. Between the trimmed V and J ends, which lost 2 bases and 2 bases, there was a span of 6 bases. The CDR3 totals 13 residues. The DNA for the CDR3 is TGTGCCAGCAGTTACGGGGGCAACTATGGCTACACCTTC. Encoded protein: CASSYGGNYGYTF.

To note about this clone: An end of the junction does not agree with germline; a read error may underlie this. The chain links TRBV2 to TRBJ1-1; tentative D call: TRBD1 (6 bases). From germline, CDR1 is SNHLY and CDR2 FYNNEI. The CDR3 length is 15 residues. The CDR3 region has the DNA TGTGCCAGCAGTGAACGGGGGCAGCTGAATACTGAAGCTTTCTTT. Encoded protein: CASSERGQLNTEAFF.

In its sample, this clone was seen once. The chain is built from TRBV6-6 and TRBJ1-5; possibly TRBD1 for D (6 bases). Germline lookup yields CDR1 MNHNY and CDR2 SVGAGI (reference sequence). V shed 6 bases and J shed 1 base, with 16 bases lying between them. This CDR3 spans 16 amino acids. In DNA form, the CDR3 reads TGTGCCAGCAGATACAAAGGACAGCGAAGCAATCAGCCCCAGCATTTT. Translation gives CASRYKGQRSNQPQHF.

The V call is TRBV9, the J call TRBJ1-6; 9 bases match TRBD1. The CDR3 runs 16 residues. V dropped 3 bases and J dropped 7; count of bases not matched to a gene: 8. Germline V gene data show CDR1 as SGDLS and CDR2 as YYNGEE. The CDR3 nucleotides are TGTGCCAGCAGCGGACCCGGGACAGGGAAGAATTCACCCCTCCACTTT. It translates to CASSGPGTGKNSPLHF.

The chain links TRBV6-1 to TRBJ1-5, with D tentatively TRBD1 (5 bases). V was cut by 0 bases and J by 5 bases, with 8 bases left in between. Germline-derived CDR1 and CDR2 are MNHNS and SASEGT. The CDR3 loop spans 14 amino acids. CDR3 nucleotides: TGTGCCAGCAGTGAAGCCCAGGGATATCAGCCCCAGCATTTT. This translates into CASSEAQGYQPQHF.

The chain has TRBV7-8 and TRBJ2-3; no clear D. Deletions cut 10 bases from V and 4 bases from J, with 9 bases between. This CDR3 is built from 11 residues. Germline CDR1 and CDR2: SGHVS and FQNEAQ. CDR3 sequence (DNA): TGTGCCACCGGGTTAGCAGATACGCAGTATTTT. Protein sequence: CATGLADTQYF.

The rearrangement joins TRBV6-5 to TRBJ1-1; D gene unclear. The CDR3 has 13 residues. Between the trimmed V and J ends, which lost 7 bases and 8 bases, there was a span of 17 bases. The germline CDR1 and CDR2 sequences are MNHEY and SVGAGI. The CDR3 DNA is TGTGCCAGCATAGAACGGGCCCCCCGCGAAGCTTTCTTT. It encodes CASIERAPREAFF.

The CDR3 DNA sequence: TGTGCCAGCAGCTTCAGGGGGCTTTTGACAGATACGCAGTATTTT. As protein: CASSFRGLLTDTQYF. The rearrangement joins TRBV7-8 to TRBJ2-3; TRBD1 matches 8 bases. The CDR3 contains 15 residues. Germline lookup yields CDR1 SGHVS and CDR2 FQNEAQ. Trimming took 3 bases from V and 3 from J; bases not matched to a gene: 5.

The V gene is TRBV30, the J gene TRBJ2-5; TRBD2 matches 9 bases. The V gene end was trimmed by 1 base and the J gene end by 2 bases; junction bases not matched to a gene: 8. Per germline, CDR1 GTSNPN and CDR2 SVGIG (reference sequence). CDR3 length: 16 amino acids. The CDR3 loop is CAWSGGLAGFQETQYF. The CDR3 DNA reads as TGTGCCTGGAGTGGTGGGCTAGCGGGGTTTCAAGAGACCCAGTACTTC.

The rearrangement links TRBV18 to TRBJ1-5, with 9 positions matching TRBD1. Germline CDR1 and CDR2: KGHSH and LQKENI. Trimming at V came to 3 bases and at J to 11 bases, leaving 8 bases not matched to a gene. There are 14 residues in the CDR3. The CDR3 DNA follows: TGTGCCAGCTCACCCCCGACAGGGGGAGGGTCCCAGCATTTT. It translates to CASSPPTGGGSQHF.

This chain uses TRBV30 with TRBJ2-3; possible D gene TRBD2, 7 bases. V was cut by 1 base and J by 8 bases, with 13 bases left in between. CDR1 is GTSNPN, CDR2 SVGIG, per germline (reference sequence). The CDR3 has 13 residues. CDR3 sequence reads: CAWSGGGPGTQYF. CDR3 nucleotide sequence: TGTGCCTGGAGTGGGGGGGGGCCTGGTACGCAGTATTTT.

CDR3 region: CAISEPGGNEKLFF. CDR3 nucleotides: TGTGCCATCAGTGAGCCAGGGGGGAATGAAAAACTGTTTTTT. This chain joins TRBV10-3 and TRBJ1-4; TRBD1 matches at 7 bases. CDR3 length: 14 residues. After removal of 2 bases from V and 5 bases from J, the junction contained 2 bases not matched to a gene. Germline CDR1 and CDR2: ENHRY and SYGVKD.

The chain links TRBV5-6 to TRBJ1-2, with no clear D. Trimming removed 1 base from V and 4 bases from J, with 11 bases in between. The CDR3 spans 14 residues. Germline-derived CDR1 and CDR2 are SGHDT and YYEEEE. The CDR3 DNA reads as TGTGCCAGCAGCTTGTCGACTCAATTCTATGGCTACACCTTC. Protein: CASSLSTQFYGYTF.

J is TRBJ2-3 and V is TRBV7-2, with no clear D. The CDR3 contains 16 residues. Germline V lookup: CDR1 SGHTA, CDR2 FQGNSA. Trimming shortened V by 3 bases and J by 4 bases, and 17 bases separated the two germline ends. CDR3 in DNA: TGTGCCAGCAGCTTTAGGTTGTCCGGGCAATCAGATACGCAGTATTTT. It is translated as CASSFRLSGQSDTQYF.

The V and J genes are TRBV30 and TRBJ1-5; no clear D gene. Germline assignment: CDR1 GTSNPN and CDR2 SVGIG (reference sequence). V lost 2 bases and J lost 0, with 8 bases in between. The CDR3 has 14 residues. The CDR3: CAWSTGYSNQPQHF. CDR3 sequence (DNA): TGTGCCTGGAGTACGGGGTATAGCAATCAGCCCCAGCATTTT.

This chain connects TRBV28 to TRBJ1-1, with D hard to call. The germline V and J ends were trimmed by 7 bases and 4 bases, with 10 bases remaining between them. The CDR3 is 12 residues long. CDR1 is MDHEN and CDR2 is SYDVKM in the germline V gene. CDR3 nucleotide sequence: TGTGCCAGCAAAGGCCCTAGCACTGAAGCTTTCTTT. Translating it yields CASKGPSTEAFF.

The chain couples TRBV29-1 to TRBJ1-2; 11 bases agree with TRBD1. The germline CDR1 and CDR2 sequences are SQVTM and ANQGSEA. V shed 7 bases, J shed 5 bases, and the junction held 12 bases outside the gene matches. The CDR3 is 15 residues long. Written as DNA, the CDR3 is TGCAGCGCAAACCCCGGGACAGGGGGAGGGTATGGCTACACCTTC. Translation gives CSANPGTGGGYGYTF. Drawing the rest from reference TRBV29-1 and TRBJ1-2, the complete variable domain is SAVISQKPSRDICQRGTSLTIQCQVDSQVTMMFWYRQQPGQSLTLIATANQGSEATYESGFVIDKFPISRPNLTFSTLTVSNMSPEDSSIYLCSANPGTGGGYGYTFGSGTRLTVV.

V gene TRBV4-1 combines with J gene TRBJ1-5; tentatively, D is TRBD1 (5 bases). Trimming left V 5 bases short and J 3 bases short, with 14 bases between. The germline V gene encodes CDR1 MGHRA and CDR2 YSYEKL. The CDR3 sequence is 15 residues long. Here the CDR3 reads CASSSRDLFNQPQHF. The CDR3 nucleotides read TGCGCCAGCAGCAGCAGGGATCTCTTCAATCAGCCCCAGCATTTT.

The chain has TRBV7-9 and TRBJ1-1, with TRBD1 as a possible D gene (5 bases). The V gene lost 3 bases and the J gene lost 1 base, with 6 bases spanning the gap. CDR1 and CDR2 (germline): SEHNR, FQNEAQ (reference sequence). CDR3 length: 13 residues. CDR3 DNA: TGTGCCAGCAGCTTTACAGGGAACACTGAAGCTTTCTTT. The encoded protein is CASSFTGNTEAFF.

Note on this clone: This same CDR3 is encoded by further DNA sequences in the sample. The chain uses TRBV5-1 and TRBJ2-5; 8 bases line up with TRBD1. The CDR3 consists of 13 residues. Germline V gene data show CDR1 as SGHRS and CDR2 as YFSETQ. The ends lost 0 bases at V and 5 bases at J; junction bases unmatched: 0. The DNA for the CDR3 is TGCGCCAGCAGCTTGGGGACAGGGGAGACCCAGTACTTC. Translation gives CASSLGTGETQYF.

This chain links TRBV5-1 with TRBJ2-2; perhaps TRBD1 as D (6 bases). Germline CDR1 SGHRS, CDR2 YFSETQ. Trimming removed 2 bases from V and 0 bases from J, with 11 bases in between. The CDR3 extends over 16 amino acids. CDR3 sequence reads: CASSFAGTTNTGELFF. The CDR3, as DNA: TGCGCCAGCAGCTTTGCCGGGACAACGAACACCGGGGAGCTGTTTTTT.